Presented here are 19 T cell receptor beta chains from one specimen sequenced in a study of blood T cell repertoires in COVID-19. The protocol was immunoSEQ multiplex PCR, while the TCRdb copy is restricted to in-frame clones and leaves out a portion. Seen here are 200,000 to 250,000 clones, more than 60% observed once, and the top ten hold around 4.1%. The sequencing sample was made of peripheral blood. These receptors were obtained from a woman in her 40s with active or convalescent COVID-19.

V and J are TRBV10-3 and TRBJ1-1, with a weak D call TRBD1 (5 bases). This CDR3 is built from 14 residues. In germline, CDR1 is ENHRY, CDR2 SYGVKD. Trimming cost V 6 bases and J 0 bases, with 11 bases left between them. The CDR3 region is CAIRGDSMNTEAFF. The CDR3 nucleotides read TGTGCCATCAGAGGGGATTCCATGAACACTGAAGCTTTCTTT.

Here the CDR3 DNA reads TGTGCCAGCAGTCTCTCTCTAGCGGGGGGGCTCTATGAGCAGTTCTTC. As protein: CASSLSLAGGLYEQFF. The rearrangement links TRBV28 to TRBJ2-1, with TRBD2 identical over 12 bases. From germline, CDR1 is MDHEN and CDR2 SYDVKM. CDR3 length: 16 residues. The trim removed 5 bases at V and 8 bases at J, leaving 10 bases unmatched.

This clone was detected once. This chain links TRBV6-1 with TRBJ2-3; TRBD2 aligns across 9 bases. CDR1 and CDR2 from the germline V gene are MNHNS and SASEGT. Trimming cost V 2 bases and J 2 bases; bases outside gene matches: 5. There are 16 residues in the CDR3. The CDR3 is CASSENLAGHTDTQYF. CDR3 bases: TGTGCCAGCAGTGAAAACCTAGCGGGGCACACAGATACGCAGTATTTT.

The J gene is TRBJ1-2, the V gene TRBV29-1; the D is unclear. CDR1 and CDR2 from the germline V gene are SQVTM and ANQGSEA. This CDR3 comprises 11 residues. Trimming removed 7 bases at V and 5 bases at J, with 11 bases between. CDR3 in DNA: TGCAGCGCTTCAGGACTTTATGGCTACACCTTC. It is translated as CSASGLYGYTF. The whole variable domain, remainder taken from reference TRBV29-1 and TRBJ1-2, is SAVISQKPSRDICQRGTSLTIQCQVDSQVTMMFWYRQQPGQSLTLIATANQGSEATYESGFVIDKFPISRPNLTFSTLTVSNMSPEDSSIYLCSASGLYGYTFGSGTRLTVV.

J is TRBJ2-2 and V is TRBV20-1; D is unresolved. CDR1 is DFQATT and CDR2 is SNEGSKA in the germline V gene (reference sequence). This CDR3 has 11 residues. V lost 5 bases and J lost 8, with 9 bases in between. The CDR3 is CSAALRGELFF. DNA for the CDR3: TGCAGTGCTGCGTTAAGAGGGGAGCTGTTTTTT.

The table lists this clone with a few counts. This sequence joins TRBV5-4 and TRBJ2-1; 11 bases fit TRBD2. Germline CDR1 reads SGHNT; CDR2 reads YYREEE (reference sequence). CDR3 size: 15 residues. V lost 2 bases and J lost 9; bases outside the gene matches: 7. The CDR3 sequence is CASSFSLAGEGEQFF. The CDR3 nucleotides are TGTGCCAGCAGCTTTTCACTAGCGGGGGAAGGTGAGCAGTTCTTC.

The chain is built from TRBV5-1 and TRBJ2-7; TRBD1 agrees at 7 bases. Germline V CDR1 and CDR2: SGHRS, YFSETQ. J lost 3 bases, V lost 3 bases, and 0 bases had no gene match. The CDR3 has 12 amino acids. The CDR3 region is CASSYRGYEQYF. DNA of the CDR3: TGCGCCAGCAGCTACAGGGGCTACGAGCAGTACTTC.

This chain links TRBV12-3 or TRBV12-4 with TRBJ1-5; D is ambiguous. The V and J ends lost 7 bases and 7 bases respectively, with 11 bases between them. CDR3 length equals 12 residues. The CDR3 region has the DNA TGTGCCAGCACCCTACCCCCCCAGCCCCAGCATTTT. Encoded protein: CASTLPPQPQHF.

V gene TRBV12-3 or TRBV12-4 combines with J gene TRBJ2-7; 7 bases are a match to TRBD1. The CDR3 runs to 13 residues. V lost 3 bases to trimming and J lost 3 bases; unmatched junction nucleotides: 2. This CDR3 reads CASSFAGGYEQYV. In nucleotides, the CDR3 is TGTGCCAGCAGTTTCGCAGGGGGCTACGAGCAGTACGTC.

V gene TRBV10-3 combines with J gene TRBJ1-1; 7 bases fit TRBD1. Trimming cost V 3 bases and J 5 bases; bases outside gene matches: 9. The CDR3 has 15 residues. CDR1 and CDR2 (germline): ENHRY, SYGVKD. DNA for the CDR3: TGTGCCATCAGTGACCTCGGAAGGGGGCGGACTGAAGCTTTCTTT. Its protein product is CAISDLGRGRTEAFF.

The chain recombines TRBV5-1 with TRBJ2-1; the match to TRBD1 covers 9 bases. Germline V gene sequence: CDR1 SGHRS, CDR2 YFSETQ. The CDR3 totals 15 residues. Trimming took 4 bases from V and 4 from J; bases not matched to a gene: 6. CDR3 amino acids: CASSRSGTGYNEQFF. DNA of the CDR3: TGCGCCAGCAGCCGTTCCGGGACAGGGTACAATGAGCAGTTCTTC.

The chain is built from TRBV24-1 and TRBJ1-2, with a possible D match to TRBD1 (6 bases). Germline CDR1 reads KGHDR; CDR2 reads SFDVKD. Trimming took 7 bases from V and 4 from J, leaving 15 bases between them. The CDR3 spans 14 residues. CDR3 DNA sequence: TGTGCCACCAGCCCCTCAGGGGTGGGCTATGGCTACACCTTC. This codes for CATSPSGVGYGYTF.

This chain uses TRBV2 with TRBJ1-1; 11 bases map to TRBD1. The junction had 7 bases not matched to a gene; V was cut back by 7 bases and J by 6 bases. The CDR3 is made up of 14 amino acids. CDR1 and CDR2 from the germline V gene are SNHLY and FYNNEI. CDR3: CASIPGQGGSEAFF. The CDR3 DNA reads TGTGCCAGCATTCCGGGACAGGGGGGATCTGAAGCTTTCTTT.

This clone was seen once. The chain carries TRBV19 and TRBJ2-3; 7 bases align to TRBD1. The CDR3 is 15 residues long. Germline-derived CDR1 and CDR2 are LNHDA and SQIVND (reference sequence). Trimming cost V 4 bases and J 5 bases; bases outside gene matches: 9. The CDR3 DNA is TGTGCCAGTAGTACACACAGGGGTTCAGGAGATACGCAGTATTTT. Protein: CASSTHRGSGDTQYF.

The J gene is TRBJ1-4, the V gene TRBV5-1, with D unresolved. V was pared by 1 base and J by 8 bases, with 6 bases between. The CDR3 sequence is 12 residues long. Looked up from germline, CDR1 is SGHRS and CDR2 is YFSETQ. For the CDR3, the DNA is TGCGCCAGCAGCTTGAGCGGCGAAAAACTGTTTTTT. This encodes CASSLSGEKLFF.

CDR3 bases: TGTGCCAGTAGTCCTGGGACAGGGGGTGGGGAGACCCAGTACTTC. It translates to CASSPGTGGGETQYF. V usage is TRBV19 and J usage is TRBJ2-5, with TRBD1 matching over 11 bases. The CDR3 extends over 15 amino acids. The germline CDR1 and CDR2 sequences are LNHDA and SQIVND (reference sequence). Trimming took 5 bases from V and 5 from J; bases not matched to a gene: 7.

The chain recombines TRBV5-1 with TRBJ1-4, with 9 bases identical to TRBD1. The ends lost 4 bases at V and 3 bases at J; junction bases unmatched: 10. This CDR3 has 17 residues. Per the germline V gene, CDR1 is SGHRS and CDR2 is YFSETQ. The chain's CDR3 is CASSQNGQGQANEKLFF. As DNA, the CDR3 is TGCGCCAGCAGCCAAAATGGACAGGGGCAAGCTAATGAAAAACTGTTTTTT.

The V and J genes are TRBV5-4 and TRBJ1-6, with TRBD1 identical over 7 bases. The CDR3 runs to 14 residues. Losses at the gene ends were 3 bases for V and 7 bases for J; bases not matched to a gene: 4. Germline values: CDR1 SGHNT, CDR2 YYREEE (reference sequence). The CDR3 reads CASSWDSLNSPLHF. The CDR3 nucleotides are TGTGCCAGCAGCTGGGACAGTCTAAATTCACCCCTCCACTTT.

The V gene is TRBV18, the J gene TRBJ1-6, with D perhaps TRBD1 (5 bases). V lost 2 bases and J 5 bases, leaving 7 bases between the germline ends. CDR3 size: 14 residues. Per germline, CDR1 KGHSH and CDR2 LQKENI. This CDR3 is CASSPTGDNSPLHF. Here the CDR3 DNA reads TGTGCCAGCTCACCAACAGGAGATAATTCACCCCTCCACTTT.